This TCR beta chain was captured in a study of blood T cell repertoires in COVID-19. Germline trimming cut 6 bases from V and 6 bases from J; bases unmatched to any gene: 3. The CDR3 consists of 13 residues. Germline V lookup: CDR1 SQVTM, CDR2 ANQGSEA. Clones were read by immunoSEQ multiplex PCR, and TCRdb kept only the in-frame ones, dropping some. This table holds 65,000 to 90,000 clones, approximately 81% found once. The source is a woman older than 75 with active or convalescent COVID-19. Sequencing was performed on peripheral blood. This chain links TRBV29-1 with TRBJ1-6, with TRBD1 matching 9 bases. This CDR3 is CSVRTGANSPLHF. The DNA for the CDR3 is TGCAGCGTCAGGACAGGGGCTAATTCACCCCTCCACTTT.